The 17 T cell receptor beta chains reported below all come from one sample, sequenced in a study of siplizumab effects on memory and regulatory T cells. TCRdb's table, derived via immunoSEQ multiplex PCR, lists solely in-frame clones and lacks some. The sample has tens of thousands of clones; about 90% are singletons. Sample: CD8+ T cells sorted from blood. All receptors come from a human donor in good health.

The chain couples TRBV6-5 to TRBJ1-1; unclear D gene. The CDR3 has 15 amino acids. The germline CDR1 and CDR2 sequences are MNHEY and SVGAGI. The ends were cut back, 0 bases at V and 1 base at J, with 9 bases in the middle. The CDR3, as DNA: TGTGCCAGCAGTTACTCGTGGGCAGAGAACACTGAAGCTTTCTTT. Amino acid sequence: CASSYSWAENTEAFF.

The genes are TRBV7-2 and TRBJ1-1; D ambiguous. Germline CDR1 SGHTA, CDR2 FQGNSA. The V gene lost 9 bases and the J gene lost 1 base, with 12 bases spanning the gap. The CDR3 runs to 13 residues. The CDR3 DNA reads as TGTGCCAGTCGAATTTTTACGAACACTGAAGCTTTCTTT. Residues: CASRIFTNTEAFF.

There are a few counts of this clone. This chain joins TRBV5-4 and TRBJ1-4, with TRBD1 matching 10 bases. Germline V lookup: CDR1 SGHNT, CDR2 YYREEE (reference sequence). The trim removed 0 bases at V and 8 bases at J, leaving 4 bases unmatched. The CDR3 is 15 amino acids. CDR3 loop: CASSLGDRGGEKLFF. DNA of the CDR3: TGTGCCAGCAGCTTGGGGGACAGGGGCGGCGAAAAACTGTTTTTT.

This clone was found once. The CDR3 is CASGTFNTGELFF. For the CDR3, the DNA is TGTGCCAGCGGGACATTTAACACCGGGGAGCTGTTTTTT. The chain recombines TRBV6-4 with TRBJ2-2, with TRBD1 as a possible D gene (6 bases). Trimming pared 8 bases from V and 2 bases from J, leaving 9 bases between. Germline V gene lookup returns CDR1 MRHNA and CDR2 SNTAGT. This CDR3 spans 13 amino acids.

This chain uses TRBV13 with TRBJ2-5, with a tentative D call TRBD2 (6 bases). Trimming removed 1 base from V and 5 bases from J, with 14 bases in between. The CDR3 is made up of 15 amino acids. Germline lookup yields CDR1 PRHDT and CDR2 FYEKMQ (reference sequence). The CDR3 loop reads CASSLEGGGKETQYF. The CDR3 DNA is TGTGCCAGCAGCTTAGAGGGAGGCGGGAAGGAGACCCAGTACTTC.

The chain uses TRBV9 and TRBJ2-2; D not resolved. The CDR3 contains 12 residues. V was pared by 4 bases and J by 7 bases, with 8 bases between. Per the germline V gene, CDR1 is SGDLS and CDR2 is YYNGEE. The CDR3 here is CASSPWSGELFF. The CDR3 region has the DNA TGTGCCAGCAGCCCTTGGAGCGGGGAGCTGTTTTTT.

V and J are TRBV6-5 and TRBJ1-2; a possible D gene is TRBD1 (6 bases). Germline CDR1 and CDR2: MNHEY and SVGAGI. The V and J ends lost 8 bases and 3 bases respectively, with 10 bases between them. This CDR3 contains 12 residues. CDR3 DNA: TGTGCCAGCGTAGGGGGGGACTATGGCTACACCTTC. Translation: CASVGGDYGYTF.

CDR3 region: CASRGFLGNGYTF. The CDR3, as DNA: TGTGCCAGCAGGGGATTTCTAGGGAATGGCTACACCTTC. This chain joins TRBV27 and TRBJ1-2; D call uncertain. Germline CDR1 MNHEY, CDR2 SMNVEV (reference sequence). The CDR3 is made up of 13 amino acids. The V end lost 6 bases, the J end lost 6 bases, and 14 bases lay between the germline ends.

The CDR3 nucleotides are TGTGCCAGCAGCATCGCGGGCGCTAACTCCTACGAGCAGTACTTC. Protein: CASSIAGANSYEQYF. This chain joins TRBV27 and TRBJ2-7; possibly TRBD2 for D (5 bases). V gave up 6 bases and J gave up 0 bases, with 15 bases separating them. The CDR3 is made up of 15 amino acids. Per germline, CDR1 MNHEY and CDR2 SMNVEV (reference sequence).

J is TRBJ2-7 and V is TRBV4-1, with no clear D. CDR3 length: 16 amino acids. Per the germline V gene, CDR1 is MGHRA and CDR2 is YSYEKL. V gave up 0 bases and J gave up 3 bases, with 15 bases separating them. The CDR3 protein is CASSQEWTEPIYEQYF. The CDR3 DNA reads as TGCGCCAGCAGCCAAGAATGGACCGAACCCATCTACGAGCAGTACTTC.

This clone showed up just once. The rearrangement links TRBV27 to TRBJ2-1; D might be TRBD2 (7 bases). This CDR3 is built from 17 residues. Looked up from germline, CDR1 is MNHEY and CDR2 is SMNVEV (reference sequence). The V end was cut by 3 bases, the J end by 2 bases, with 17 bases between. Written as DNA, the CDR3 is TGTGCCAGCAGTTTGAGGGGGGGTGGGTTCGCCTACAATGAGCAGTTCTTC. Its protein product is CASSLRGGGFAYNEQFF.

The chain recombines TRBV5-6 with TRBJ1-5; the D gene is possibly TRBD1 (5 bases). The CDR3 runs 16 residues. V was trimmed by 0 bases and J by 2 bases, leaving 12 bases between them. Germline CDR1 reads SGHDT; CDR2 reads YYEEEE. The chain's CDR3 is CASSLDRQGGNQPQHF. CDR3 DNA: TGTGCCAGCAGCTTGGATAGGCAGGGAGGCAATCAGCCCCAGCATTTT.

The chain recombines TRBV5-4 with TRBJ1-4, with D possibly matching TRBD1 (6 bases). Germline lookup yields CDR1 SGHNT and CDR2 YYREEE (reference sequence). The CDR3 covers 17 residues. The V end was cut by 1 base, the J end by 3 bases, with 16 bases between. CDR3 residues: CASSLTGRGPANEKLFF. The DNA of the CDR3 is TGTGCCAGCAGCTTGACAGGGCGGGGTCCAGCTAATGAAAAACTGTTTTTT. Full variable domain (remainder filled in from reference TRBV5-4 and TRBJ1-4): ETGVTQSPTHLIKTRGQQVTLRCSSQSGHNTVSWYQQALGQGPQFIFQYYREEENGRGNFPPRFSGLQFPNYSSELNVNALELDDSALYLCASSLTGRGPANEKLFFGSGTQLSVL.

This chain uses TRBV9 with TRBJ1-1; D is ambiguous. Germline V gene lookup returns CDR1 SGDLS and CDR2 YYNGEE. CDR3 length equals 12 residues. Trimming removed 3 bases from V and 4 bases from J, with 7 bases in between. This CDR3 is CASSGSGTEAFF. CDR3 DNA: TGTGCCAGCAGCGGTTCAGGCACTGAAGCTTTCTTT.

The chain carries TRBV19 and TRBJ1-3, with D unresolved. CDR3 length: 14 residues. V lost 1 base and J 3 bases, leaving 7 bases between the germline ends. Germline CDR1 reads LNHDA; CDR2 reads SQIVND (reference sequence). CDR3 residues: CASSIGSYGNTIYF. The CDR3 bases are TGTGCCAGTAGTATAGGTTCCTATGGAAACACCATATATTTT.

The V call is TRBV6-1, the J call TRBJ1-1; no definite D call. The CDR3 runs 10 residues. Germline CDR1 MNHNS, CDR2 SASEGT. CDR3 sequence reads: CGCSQPEAFF. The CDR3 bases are TGTGGCTGCTCACAGCCTGAAGCTTTCTTT.

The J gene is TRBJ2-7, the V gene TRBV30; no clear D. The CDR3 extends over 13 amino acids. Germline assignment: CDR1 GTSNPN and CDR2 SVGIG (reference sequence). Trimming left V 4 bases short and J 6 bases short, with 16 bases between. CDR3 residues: CAWTVTPVGEQYF. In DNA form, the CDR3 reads TGTGCCTGGACGGTGACACCGGTAGGCGAGCAGTACTTC.